The clone carrying this T cell receptor (beta chain) was detected ten times or more. The data were taken from a study of T cells in Graves' hyperthyroidism and ophthalmopathy. Pregnant or lactating patients were excluded, as were those with uncontrolled infection or other autoimmune disease. Amplified TCR beta CDR3 regions derived from RNA transcripts. The study used the HTBI primer set for a first-round RT-PCR of the TCR CDR3. Via MiXCR, TCRdb re-called the multiplex PCR reads, giving one row per CDR3 protein. The sample consists of more than 500,000 distinct CDR3 sequences, about 14% of them appearing once. Trimming took 3 bases from V and 0 from J, leaving 12 bases between them. CDR3 length: 14 amino acids. The germline V gene encodes CDR1 DFQATT and CDR2 SNEGSKA (reference sequence).

Sequenced sample: blood. This clonotype originated in a woman aged 40 to 55 with Graves' ophthalmopathy. V is TRBV20-1 and J is TRBJ2-7, with no clear D. As DNA, the CDR3 is TGCAGTGCTAGTGCCTACGATAGCTCCTACGAGCAGTACTTC. Residues: CSASAYDSSYEQYF.